The 27 T cell receptor beta chains in this list originate from one sample, sequenced in a study of blood T cell repertoires in COVID-19. Clones were sequenced by immunoSEQ multiplex PCR, and TCRdb holds only the in-frame ones, with some missing. The profile covers some 260,000 clones, with roughly 80% appearing a single time and more than 4.5% taken by the ten largest. The sample taken for sequencing was peripheral blood. These receptor sequences come from a woman older than 75 with active or convalescent COVID-19.

This clone was observed a single time. Other DNA sequences from this sample encode an identical CDR3 as well. The rearrangement uses TRBV10-3 and TRBJ1-2, with 7 bases fitting TRBD1. Germline V lookup: CDR1 ENHRY, CDR2 SYGVKD. The CDR3 consists of 14 residues. The V segment lost 0 bases and the J segment 8 bases; nucleotides outside the gene matches: 6. The chain's CDR3 is CAISESTGRHGYTF. DNA for the CDR3: TGTGCCATCAGTGAGTCGACAGGGCGGCACGGCTACACCTTC.

The chain couples TRBV3-1 (or the pseudogene TRBV3-2) to TRBJ2-3, with 9 bases identical to TRBD2. Germline V gives CDR1 LGHDT, CDR2 YNNKEL (reference sequence). J gave up 6 bases and V 4 bases, and 8 bases lay outside the gene matches. This CDR3 is 15 amino acids long. This CDR3 reads CASSLGAGGPDTQYF. CDR3 nucleotides: TGTGCCAGCAGCCTAGGGGCGGGGGGGCCCGATACGCAGTATTTT.

V is TRBV28 and J is TRBJ1-5, with 7 bases aligning to TRBD1. In germline, CDR1 is MDHEN, CDR2 SYDVKM. The CDR3 is made up of 12 amino acids. The junction had 4 bases not matched to a gene; V was cut back by 10 bases and J by 4 bases. Here the CDR3 DNA reads TGTGCCACGACAGGGCAGAATCAGCCCCAGCATTTT. Translating gives CATTGQNQPQHF.

V and J are TRBV5-5 and TRBJ2-5; 9 nucleotides agree with TRBD2. The CDR3 contains 14 residues. With 3 bases clipped from V and 3 bases from J, the junction kept 3 bases outside the gene matches. Germline V CDR1 and CDR2: SGHKS, YYEKEE (reference sequence). This chain's CDR3 is CASSWGLAKETQYF. CDR3 DNA: TGTGCCAGCAGCTGGGGACTAGCTAAAGAGACCCAGTACTTC.

This clone was picked up one time. V and J are TRBV4-2 and TRBJ2-7, with D maybe TRBD1 (5 bases). V shed 1 base and J shed 6 bases, with 16 bases lying between them. The length of the CDR3 is 15 residues. CDR1 is LGHNA and CDR2 is YNFKEQ in the germline V gene. CDR3 nucleotide sequence: TGTGCCAGCAGCCAAGTCAGCGCAGGGAACTCCGAGCAGTACTTC. Translation: CASSQVSAGNSEQYF.

The chain couples TRBV5-6 to TRBJ1-5; possibly TRBD1 for D (6 bases). V lost 0 bases and J lost 4, with 8 bases in between. Germline CDR1 reads SGHDT; CDR2 reads YYEEEE. The CDR3 spans 14 residues. The DNA of the CDR3 is TGTGCCAGCAGCTTGGGGGACACGAATCAGCCCCAGCATTTT. Its protein product is CASSLGDTNQPQHF.

This clone was observed a single time. V and J are TRBV4-2 and TRBJ2-1, with TRBD2 matching over 15 bases. The trim removed 4 bases at V and 6 bases at J, leaving 4 bases unmatched. The CDR3 runs 16 residues. CDR1 and CDR2 from the germline V gene are LGHNA and YNFKEQ. CDR3 in DNA: TGTGCCAGCAGCCTTCGGACTAGCGGGAGGGCCAATGAGCAGTTCTTC. Encoded protein: CASSLRTSGRANEQFF.

This chain uses TRBV6-5 with TRBJ1-1; 8 nucleotides align to TRBD1. This CDR3 is 11 amino acids long. The V gene end was trimmed by 9 bases and the J gene end by 12 bases; junction bases not matched to a gene: 9. Germline V CDR1 and CDR2: MNHEY, SVGAGI. The CDR3 spells CASNRGMTTFF. The CDR3 bases are TGTGCCAGTAACAGGGGGATGACAACTTTCTTT.

The chain joins TRBV7-6 to TRBJ2-1; D perhaps matches TRBD1 (5 bases). V lost 5 bases to trimming and J lost 9 bases, with 20 bases between them. CDR3 size: 15 residues. Looked up from germline, CDR1 is SGHVS and CDR2 is FNYEAQ. CDR3 DNA: TGTGCCAGCAGCCCTAGGGCCGCAAGCACAGGTGAGCAGTTCTTC. Its protein product is CASSPRAASTGEQFF.

The genes are TRBV29-1 and TRBJ1-5; the D gene is possibly TRBD1 (6 bases). Germline CDR1 reads SQVTM; CDR2 reads ANQGSEA. The CDR3 sequence is 13 residues long. The CDR3 is CAGATNSNQPQHF. The CDR3 nucleotides read TGCGCGGGGGCAACTAATAGCAATCAGCCCCAGCATTTT.

This rearrangement joins TRBV14 to TRBJ1-1, with a weak D call TRBD1 (6 bases). Germline values: CDR1 SGHDN, CDR2 FVKESK. The ends were cut back, 0 bases at V and 5 bases at J, with 7 bases in the middle. This CDR3 has 13 residues. DNA for the CDR3: TGTGCCAGCAGCCAAGAGCAGGGGACTGAAGCTTTCTTT. This encodes CASSQEQGTEAFF.

The chain joins TRBV5-6 to TRBJ1-2; D gene uncertain. CDR1 SGHDT and CDR2 YYEEEE come from the germline V gene. This CDR3 contains 14 residues. The V and J ends lost 4 bases and 2 bases respectively, with 12 bases between them. The CDR3 DNA follows: TGTGCCAGCAGCCCCTTCCTCGCGAACTATGGCTACACCTTC. Translating gives CASSPFLANYGYTF. Using reference TRBV5-6 and TRBJ1-2 for the parts outside the CDR3, the full variable domain is DAGVTQSPTHLIKTRGQQVTLRCSPKSGHDTVSWYQQALGQGPQFIFQYYEEEERQRGNFPDRFSGHQFPNYSSELNVNALLLGDSALYLCASSPFLANYGYTFGSGTRLTVV.

The CDR3 DNA reads as TGTGCCAGCAGTTACTCGGGGGGGAAGGCTGGCTACACCTTC. Translating gives CASSYSGGKAGYTF. The gene calls are TRBV6-5 and TRBJ1-2, with TRBD1 as a possible D gene (5 bases). The CDR3 extends over 14 amino acids. Germline V CDR1 and CDR2: MNHEY, SVGAGI. Trimming removed 0 bases at V and 7 bases at J, with 12 bases between.

This clone appeared a few times. The chain combines TRBV4-1 with TRBJ1-4; D uncertain. V lost 4 bases to trimming and J lost 7 bases, with 10 bases between them. The germline gives CDR1 MGHRA, CDR2 YSYEKL. The CDR3 has 13 residues. CDR3 DNA sequence: TGCGCCAGCAGCCCAACACGGGGTGAAAAACTGTTTTTT. This translates into CASSPTRGEKLFF.

V and J are TRBV3-1 (or the pseudogene TRBV3-2) and TRBJ2-5; TRBD2 agrees at 10 bases. The CDR3 contains 17 residues. V was clipped by 0 bases and J by 4 bases; unmatched bases: 8. The germline CDR1 and CDR2 sequences are LGHDT and YNNKEL (reference sequence). CDR3 bases: TGTGCCAGCAGCCAAGAACCTAGCGGGAGACGGGGAGAGACCCAGTACTTC. Protein: CASSQEPSGRRGETQYF.

The V and J genes are TRBV28 and TRBJ1-2; 7 bases match TRBD1. This CDR3 has 17 residues. V dropped 7 bases and J dropped 5; count of bases not matched to a gene: 19. Looked up from germline, CDR1 is MDHEN and CDR2 is SYDVKM. This chain's CDR3 is CASTQVGLYSRGYGYTF. In DNA, the CDR3 is TGTGCCAGCACCCAGGTGGGGCTCTATTCCAGGGGGTATGGCTACACCTTC.

The chain employs TRBV20-1 and TRBJ1-2, with unresolved D. Germline V gene data show CDR1 as DFQATT and CDR2 as SNEGSKA (reference sequence). This CDR3 is built from 11 residues. The CDR3 DNA reads TGCAGGGGTGAGGCAAACTATGGCTACACCTTC. Translation: CRGEANYGYTF.

DNA of the CDR3: TGTGCCAGCAGCTTCCTGACAGGGGCGAGGTCTGGGACTGAAGCTTTCTTT. Translation: CASSFLTGARSGTEAFF. The V gene is TRBV5-4, the J gene TRBJ1-1; 8 bases fit TRBD1. V shed 2 bases and J 5 bases; nucleotides not matched to a gene: 14. Germline V gives CDR1 SGHNT, CDR2 YYREEE (reference sequence). This CDR3 spans 17 amino acids.

In this sample, this clone turned up once. The sample holds other DNA sequences that translate to the same CDR3. V gene TRBV19 combines with J gene TRBJ1-5; no firm D call. CDR1 and CDR2 from the germline V gene are LNHDA and SQIVND (reference sequence). This CDR3 is 14 amino acids long. Trimming took 6 bases from V and 0 from J, leaving 9 bases between them. The CDR3 region is CASSPGDSNQPQHF. The CDR3 coding sequence is TGTGCCAGTAGCCCCGGGGATAGCAATCAGCCCCAGCATTTT.

V is TRBV5-5 and J is TRBJ1-4; no clear D gene. This CDR3 region has 13 residues. Germline loops: CDR1 SGHKS, CDR2 YYEKEE (reference sequence). The V gene lost 0 bases and the J gene lost 8 bases, with 8 bases spanning the gap. CDR3 region: CASSLDSPEKLFF. As DNA, the CDR3 is TGTGCCAGCAGCTTGGACAGCCCCGAAAAACTGTTTTTT.

This chain links TRBV30 with TRBJ1-6; 11 positions agree with TRBD1. V shed 2 bases, J shed 8 bases, and the junction held 11 bases outside the gene matches. The germline gives CDR1 GTSNPN, CDR2 SVGIG (reference sequence). The CDR3 runs 17 residues. The CDR3 sequence: CAWSSYTGTGGDSPLHF. The CDR3, as DNA: TGTGCCTGGAGTTCGTATACCGGGACAGGGGGTGATTCACCCCTCCACTTT. Supplemented by reference TRBV30 and TRBJ1-6, the full variable domain reads SQTIHQWPATLVQPVGSPLSLECTVEGTSNPNLYWYRQAAGRGLQLLFYSVGIGQISSEVPQNLSASRPQDRQFILSSKKLLLSDSGFYLCAWSSYTGTGGDSPLHFGNGTRLTVT.

This chain joins TRBV2 and TRBJ1-6; D uncertain. Germline CDR1 SNHLY, CDR2 FYNNEI. Trimming removed 3 bases from V and 3 bases from J, with 6 bases in between. The CDR3 sequence is 14 residues long. For the CDR3, the DNA is TGTGCCAGCAGTGATTCTCTCTATAATTCACCCCTCCACTTT. Residues: CASSDSLYNSPLHF. The entire variable domain, with the rest obtained from reference TRBV2 and TRBJ1-6, is as follows: EPEVTQTPSHQVTQMGQEVILRCVPISNHLYFYWYRQILGQKVEFLVSFYNNEISEKSEIFDDQFSVERPDGSNFTLKIRSTKLEDSAMYFCASSDSLYNSPLHFGNGTRLTVT.

The chain links TRBV7-2 to TRBJ2-7; possible D gene TRBD1, 6 bases. V shed 2 bases and J shed 2 bases, with 16 bases lying between them. Germline loops: CDR1 SGHTA, CDR2 FQGNSA. The CDR3 consists of 16 residues. The CDR3 region has the DNA TGTGCCAGCAGCTTATTCCTCGGGGCAGGGGCCTACGAGCAGTACTTC. This codes for CASSLFLGAGAYEQYF.

The chain joins TRBV6-6 to TRBJ2-5; TRBD1 is a possible D gene (5 bases). Trimming left V 5 bases short and J 2 bases short, with 9 bases between. The CDR3 sequence is 13 residues long. Germline V gives CDR1 MNHNY, CDR2 SVGAGI (reference sequence). The CDR3 region is CASSRGSQETQYF. In nucleotides, the CDR3 is TGTGCCAGCAGTAGGGGCTCGCAAGAGACCCAGTACTTC.

In its sample, this clone was seen once. The DNA of the CDR3 is TGTGCCACCAGTGATTTGCACGGGACAGGGGGCGACTCACCCCTCCACTTT. It is translated as CATSDLHGTGGDSPLHF. The chain combines TRBV24-1 with TRBJ1-6; 12 bases are a match to TRBD1. The CDR3 sequence is 17 residues long. The J segment lost 10 bases and the V segment lost 0 bases, leaving 6 bases of the junction unmatched. Germline V CDR1 and CDR2: KGHDR, SFDVKD.

The V gene is TRBV19, the J gene TRBJ1-4, with D perhaps TRBD1 (6 bases). The CDR3 totals 14 residues. Trimming cost V 2 bases and J 8 bases, with 12 bases left between them. CDR1 is LNHDA and CDR2 is SQIVND in the germline V gene (reference sequence). CDR3 DNA: TGTGCCAGTAGTATAACAGGGAAGGAGGAAAAACTGTTTTTT. Encoded protein: CASSITGKEEKLFF.

This clone was seen a handful of times. V and J are TRBV6-5 and TRBJ2-7, with 7 positions matching TRBD2. The CDR3 spans 15 residues. The junction had 7 bases not matched to a gene; V was cut back by 5 bases and J by 0 bases. In germline, CDR1 is MNHEY, CDR2 SVGAGI. CDR3: CASSPRGGSSYEQYF. The CDR3 DNA is TGTGCCAGCAGTCCCCGTGGCGGGAGCTCCTACGAGCAGTACTTC.